The 17 T cell receptor beta chains given below trace back to one sample, sequenced in a study of cytomegalovirus exposure and HLA in healthy donors. Primers: 60 Vbeta forward and 13 Jbeta reverse. The table came from immunoSEQ multiplex PCR; TCRdb's copy has only in-frame clones and leaves some out. Counted here are a few hundred thousand clones, about 80% occurring once; the ten biggest clones make up less than 3.5%. Sequenced input: PBMCs. The receptors shown here come from a woman aged 60-75 years in good health and CMV-seropositive.

The chain couples TRBV7-2 to TRBJ2-2, with 7 bases aligning to TRBD1. The germline V gene has CDR1 SGHTA and CDR2 FQGNSA. The CDR3 is made up of 14 amino acids. The V gene end was trimmed by 1 base and the J gene end by 7 bases; junction bases not matched to a gene: 3. The CDR3 sequence: CASSLEQGHGELFF. CDR3 nucleotide sequence: TGTGCCAGCAGCTTAGAACAGGGGCACGGGGAGCTGTTTTTT.

This chain links TRBV20-1 with TRBJ2-5; D possibly corresponds to TRBD2 (5 bases). Germline assignment: CDR1 DFQATT and CDR2 SNEGSKA (reference sequence). This CDR3 spans 11 amino acids. V shed 2 bases and J shed 5 bases, with 6 bases lying between them. CDR3 sequence reads: CSARTGETQYF. CDR3 nucleotide sequence: TGCAGTGCTAGAACGGGGGAGACCCAGTACTTC.

The chain is built from TRBV6-6 and TRBJ1-5, with TRBD1 matching 7 bases. This CDR3 has 16 residues. Germline CDR1 and CDR2: MNHNY and SVGAGI (reference sequence). V gave up 0 bases and J gave up 2 bases; unmatched junction bases: 4. The chain's CDR3 is CASSYSGGLGNQPQHF. DNA of the CDR3: TGTGCCAGCAGTTACTCAGGGGGCTTGGGCAATCAGCCCCAGCATTTT.

The V gene is TRBV7-2, the J gene TRBJ2-7; D might be TRBD2 (6 bases). The germline CDR1 and CDR2 sequences are SGHTA and FQGNSA. This CDR3 has 15 residues. Trimming took 5 bases from V and 3 from J, leaving 17 bases between them. The CDR3 here is CASSPWEVRSYEQYF. Here the CDR3 DNA reads TGTGCCAGCAGCCCGTGGGAGGTCCGGAGCTACGAGCAGTACTTC. Full variable domain (outside the CDR3, taken from reference TRBV7-2 and TRBJ2-7): GAGVSQSPSNKVTEKGKDVELRCDPISGHTALYWYRQSLGQGLEFLIYFQGNSAPDKSGLPSDRFSAERTGGSVSTLTIQRTQQEDSAVYLCASSPWEVRSYEQYFGPGTRLTVT.

This clone showed up just a few times. Here the CDR3 reads CAWSVGLAEWDTQYF. The CDR3 region has the DNA TGTGCCTGGAGTGTAGGGCTAGCGGAATGGGATACGCAGTATTTT. V and J are TRBV30 and TRBJ2-3, with 7 bases lining up with TRBD2. V shed 0 bases, J shed 6 bases, and the junction held 9 bases outside the gene matches. CDR1 GTSNPN and CDR2 SVGIG come from the germline V gene (reference sequence). The CDR3 is 15 amino acids.

This rearrangement joins TRBV5-6 to TRBJ2-5; a possible D gene is TRBD1 (6 bases). The CDR3 is 13 amino acids. The V gene lost 4 bases and the J gene lost 11 bases, with 18 bases spanning the gap. The V gene's germline CDR1 is SGHDT and CDR2 YYEEEE. In nucleotides, the CDR3 is TGTGCCAGCAGCCTCACTACAGGGACCGGGCAGTACTTC. Protein product: CASSLTTGTGQYF.

This sequence joins TRBV5-1 and TRBJ1-1; D remains ambiguous. Germline assignment: CDR1 SGHRS and CDR2 YFSETQ. The length of the CDR3 is 14 residues. Between the trimmed V and J ends, which lost 6 bases and 3 bases, there was a span of 15 bases. The CDR3 protein is CASTPSDGDTEAFF. The CDR3 region has the DNA TGCGCCAGCACCCCTTCCGACGGAGACACTGAAGCTTTCTTT.

The chain combines TRBV5-1 with TRBJ2-7, with a weak D call TRBD2 (6 bases). This CDR3 is built from 14 residues. V shed 2 bases and J shed 2 bases, with 11 bases lying between them. Germline CDR1 is SGHRS and CDR2 is YFSETQ. The chain's CDR3 is CASSFGTGAYEQYF. The CDR3 bases are TGCGCCAGCAGCTTCGGGACGGGGGCCTACGAGCAGTACTTC.

The chain links TRBV6-5 to TRBJ2-1; TRBD2 aligns across 11 bases. Germline loops: CDR1 MNHEY, CDR2 SVGAGI. Trimming cost V 6 bases and J 4 bases; bases outside gene matches: 2. This CDR3 is 14 amino acids long. CDR3 sequence: CASRTSGAYNEQFF. DNA for the CDR3: TGTGCCAGCAGGACTAGCGGGGCTTACAATGAGCAGTTCTTC.

In this sample, this clone turned up a few times. The chain carries TRBV29-1 and TRBJ1-4, with D possibly matching TRBD1 (5 bases). Trimming removed 6 bases at V and 4 bases at J, with 9 bases between. Germline CDR1 reads SQVTM; CDR2 reads ANQGSEA. The CDR3 extends over 12 amino acids. This CDR3 is CSVLDINEKLFF. CDR3 sequence (DNA): TGCAGCGTCTTGGACATTAATGAAAAACTGTTTTTT.

The genes are TRBV7-7 and TRBJ2-3; D perhaps matches TRBD2 (6 bases). Trimming removed 1 base at V and 2 bases at J, with 10 bases between. Germline V CDR1 and CDR2: SSHAT, FNYEAQ (reference sequence). The CDR3 runs 15 residues. This CDR3 is CASSLGRGTTDTQYF. CDR3 nucleotide sequence: TGTGCCAGCAGCTTAGGCCGGGGGACCACAGATACGCAGTATTTT. Looking up the rest from reference TRBV7-7 and TRBJ2-3 gives the full variable domain: GAGVSQSPRYKVTKRGQDVTLRCDPISSHATLYWYQQALGQGPEFLTYFNYEAQPDKSGLPSDRFSAERPEGSISTLTIQRTEQRDSAMYRCASSLGRGTTDTQYFGPGTRLTVL.

The rearrangement uses TRBV9 and TRBJ1-3, with 7 bases lining up with TRBD1. Germline trimming cut 0 bases from V and 6 bases from J; bases unmatched to any gene: 3. Germline V gene lookup returns CDR1 SGDLS and CDR2 YYNGEE. This CDR3 contains 14 residues. The CDR3 DNA follows: TGTGCCAGCAGCGTAGCGACAGGGCCAAACACCATATATTTT. Amino acids: CASSVATGPNTIYF. The whole variable domain, remainder taken from reference TRBV9 and TRBJ1-3, is DSGVTQTPKHLITATGQRVTLRCSPRSGDLSVYWYQQSLDQGLQFLIQYYNGEERAKGNILERFSAQQFPDLHSELNLSSLELGDSALYFCASSVATGPNTIYFGEGSWLTVV.

This clone has just one count. The V call is TRBV5-1, the J call TRBJ2-5, with 9 nucleotides matching TRBD2. J gave up 2 bases and V 3 bases, and 5 bases lay outside the gene matches. This CDR3 has 15 residues. Per germline, CDR1 SGHRS and CDR2 YFSETQ. In DNA form, the CDR3 reads TGCGCCAGCAGCTGGCTGACTAGCGGTCAAGAGACCCAGTACTTC. Translating gives CASSWLTSGQETQYF.

The rearrangement uses TRBV6-5 and TRBJ1-2; D is unresolved. The CDR3 spans 11 residues. Trimming pared 8 bases from V and 3 bases from J, leaving 7 bases between. CDR1 is MNHEY and CDR2 is SVGAGI in the germline V gene. Here the CDR3 reads CASGQYYGYTF. The CDR3 bases are TGTGCCAGCGGCCAGTACTATGGCTACACCTTC.

The chain couples TRBV6-5 to TRBJ2-1, with a possible D match to TRBD1 (6 bases). Germline V gene sequence: CDR1 MNHEY, CDR2 SVGAGI. This CDR3 spans 16 amino acids. The V end lost 0 bases, the J end lost 4 bases, and 13 bases lay between the germline ends. The CDR3 loop reads CASSYSATGKYNEQFF. For the CDR3, the DNA is TGTGCCAGCAGTTACTCGGCTACAGGGAAGTACAATGAGCAGTTCTTC.

The J gene is TRBJ1-3, the V gene TRBV19; D might be TRBD1 (6 bases). Per germline, CDR1 LNHDA and CDR2 SQIVND (reference sequence). Trimming removed 4 bases from V and 0 bases from J, with 10 bases in between. The CDR3 totals 15 residues. The CDR3 loop is CASSNNRDSGNTIYF. CDR3 in DNA: TGTGCCAGTAGTAATAACAGGGACTCTGGAAACACCATATATTTT.

The genes are TRBV28 and TRBJ2-3; D is perhaps TRBD2 (5 bases). The V and J ends lost 6 bases and 1 base respectively, with 8 bases between them. Per the germline V gene, CDR1 is MDHEN and CDR2 is SYDVKM. This CDR3 has 13 residues. CDR3 amino acids: CASSPRGTDTQYF. The CDR3 DNA follows: TGTGCCAGCAGCCCGAGGGGCACAGATACGCAGTATTTT.